These 3 T cell receptor beta chains were sequenced from one sample in a study of cytomegalovirus exposure and HLA in healthy donors. The primer mix had 60 Vbeta and 13 Jbeta primers. Some clones are missing from TCRdb's copy, which holds only in-frame ones; the method was immunoSEQ multiplex PCR. Here the sample spans approximately 95,000 clones, nearly 80% being singletons. The material sequenced was PBMCs. These receptors came from a woman in her forties in good health and CMV-seropositive.

This sequence joins TRBV2 and TRBJ2-2; D gene ambiguous. V lost 5 bases and J 1 base, leaving 5 bases between the germline ends. The CDR3 has 13 amino acids. CDR1 and CDR2 from the germline V gene are SNHLY and FYNNEI. The CDR3 bases are TGTGCCAGCAGTATAGAGAACACCGGGGAGCTGTTTTTT. Protein: CASSIENTGELFF.

This chain uses TRBV5-1 with TRBJ2-3; 11 bases are shared with TRBD2. This CDR3 has 15 amino acids. Germline V gene lookup returns CDR1 SGHRS and CDR2 YFSETQ. After removal of 5 bases from V and 0 bases from J, the junction contained 2 bases not matched to a gene. The CDR3 DNA reads as TGCGCCAGCAGGGGACTAGCGGAGAGCACAGATACGCAGTATTTT. It yields the protein CASRGLAESTDTQYF.

This clone was seen a single time. The chain links TRBV7-3 to TRBJ2-7, with TRBD2 as a possible D gene (6 bases). The CDR3 spans 13 residues. V lost 2 bases, J lost 3 bases, and 8 bases lay in between. Germline V gives CDR1 SGHTA, CDR2 FQGTGA. CDR3 DNA: TGTGCCAGCAGCTTAGGCGGGAACTACGAGCAGTACTTC. It translates to CASSLGGNYEQYF.